This record covers a single TCR beta chain. The data stem from a study of T-cell reconstitution after alpha-beta-depleted transplantation in children. V gave up 6 bases and J gave up 4 bases; unmatched junction bases: 5. The CDR3 contains 15 residues. Germline CDR1 reads SGHTA; CDR2 reads FQGNSA. For TCRbeta, the library was prepared with unique molecular identifiers. MiXCR, applied by TCRdb to the PCR reads, yields one record per CDR3 protein. The repertoire has some 490,000 distinct CDR3 sequences, around 13% of them found once; the top ten carry about 5.4%. The sequence was obtained from a human donor who donated a stem cell graft to a child with combined immunodeficiency. The specimen comprised PBMCs from the stem cell graft donor, sampled from the stem cell graft. The rearrangement uses TRBV7-2 and TRBJ2-1; TRBD2 agrees at 11 bases. This CDR3 is CASRLLAGEYNEQFF. The CDR3 DNA reads TGTGCCAGCAGGTTACTAGCGGGGGAATACAATGAGCAGTTCTTC.